Sequencing of this TCR beta chain was carried out in a study of cytomegalovirus exposure and HLA in healthy donors. This PCR relied on a set of 60 Vbeta primers and 13 Jbeta primers. TCRdb keeps only in-frame clones here, not all; method: immunoSEQ multiplex PCR. The table includes some 150,000 clones, around 77% detected once. V lost 6 bases, J lost 8 bases, and 23 bases lay in between. Germline V gene sequence: CDR1 SGHTA, CDR2 FQGNSA. The CDR3 runs 16 residues. This sequence was found in a woman aged 30 to 39 in good health and CMV-seropositive. This sequence joins TRBV7-2 and TRBJ2-1; D perhaps matches TRBD2 (5 bases). The source material was PBMCs. This CDR3 reads CASSSIIRRPGDEQFF. CDR3 in DNA: TGTGCCAGCAGTTCTATCATCCGACGCCCCGGGGATGAGCAGTTCTTC.